The 25 T cell receptor beta chains presented below share a single source sample, sequenced in a study of beta chain features in type 1 diabetes. Overall study findings and caveats: Moderately but significantly shorter TCRB CDR3s were found in Type 1 diabetes patients in all four CD4+ subsets.

No antigen has been identified for these receptors. Sequenced material consisted of expressed TCRB transcripts (all of the isolated RNA was reverse transcribed). Some clones are missing from TCRdb's copy, which holds only in-frame ones; the method was immunoSEQ multiplex PCR. The table lists under 50,000 clones, roughly 68% of them singletons. Sequencing was carried out using Tregs from blood. The receptor set was obtained from a woman aged 18-35 years with type 1 diabetes.

The chain combines TRBV4-1 with TRBJ1-2; the D gene is possibly TRBD1 (6 bases). This CDR3 is 15 amino acids long. V gave up 4 bases and J gave up 4 bases, with 16 bases separating them. The V gene's germline CDR1 is MGHRA and CDR2 YSYEKL. The CDR3 sequence is CASSRTPQGAYGYTF. CDR3 coding DNA: TGCGCCAGCAGCCGAACCCCACAGGGCGCCTATGGCTACACCTTC.

The rearrangement joins TRBV18 to TRBJ2-7; D is perhaps TRBD2 (6 bases). This CDR3 has 14 amino acids. V was shortened by 2 bases and J by 7 bases, with 15 bases between the two germline ends. CDR1 and CDR2 (germline): KGHSH, LQKENI. Here the CDR3 reads CASSPDILAGEQYF. The CDR3 DNA is TGTGCCAGCTCACCAGACATCCTCGCGGGGGAGCAGTACTTC.

The chain links TRBV29-1 to TRBJ2-1; weak D call: TRBD1 (5 bases). Deletions cut 4 bases from V and 4 bases from J, with 14 bases between. This CDR3 is built from 14 residues. CDR1 is SQVTM and CDR2 is ANQGSEA in the germline V gene. The CDR3 is CSVVGPRGYNEQFF. The CDR3 region has the DNA TGCAGCGTTGTCGGACCTAGGGGTTACAATGAGCAGTTCTTC.

The chain recombines TRBV6-5 with TRBJ1-3, with D hard to call. This CDR3 has 16 residues. V was cut by 0 bases and J by 3 bases, with 12 bases left in between. Germline V gives CDR1 MNHEY, CDR2 SVGAGI. DNA of the CDR3: TGTGCCAGCAGTTACTCGATGGTTAGAAGTGGAAACACCATATATTTT. Its translation is CASSYSMVRSGNTIYF.

This clone was seen a handful of times. The chain combines TRBV7-2 with TRBJ2-7; 7 bases align to TRBD1. The CDR3 length is 15 residues. Germline CDR1 SGHTA, CDR2 FQGNSA. J was trimmed by 6 bases and V by 1 base; bases with no gene match: 9. CDR3 DNA: TGTGCCAGCAGCTTAGGCGGACAGGTATGGTCCGAGCAGTACTTC. Its protein is CASSLGGQVWSEQYF.

The chain has TRBV18 and TRBJ2-5; D possibly corresponds to TRBD2 (6 bases). Trimming removed 5 bases at V and 5 bases at J, with 12 bases between. There are 13 residues in the CDR3. Germline CDR1 is KGHSH and CDR2 is LQKENI. The CDR3, as DNA: TGTGCCAGCTCAGGCGGAGGAGGGGAGACCCAGTACTTC. It translates to CASSGGGGETQYF. Variable domain in full (rest from reference TRBV18 and TRBJ2-5): NAGVMQNPRHLVRRRGQEARLRCSPMKGHSHVYWYRQLPEEGLKFMVYLQKENIIDESGMPKERFSAEFPKEGPSILRIQQVVRGDSAAYFCASSGGGGETQYFGPGTRLLVL.

The table lists this clone with a count of one. The CDR3 sequence is CASSTSGGTQHF. DNA for the CDR3: TGTGCCAGCAGTACGTCAGGCGGGACCCAGCATTTT. This rearrangement joins TRBV27 to TRBJ1-5; D ambiguous. CDR3 length equals 12 residues. V lost 5 bases and J 11 bases, leaving 13 bases between the germline ends. The germline V gene has CDR1 MNHEY and CDR2 SMNVEV (reference sequence).

The CDR3 reads CASSAPGTDFWEQYF. The CDR3 DNA reads as TGTGCCAGCAGCGCCCCCGGGACAGATTTTTGGGAGCAGTACTTC. The chain joins TRBV28 to TRBJ2-7, with TRBD1 matching 7 bases. CDR1 and CDR2 (germline): MDHEN, SYDVKM. Trimming cost V 6 bases and J 7 bases; bases outside gene matches: 15. The CDR3 runs to 15 residues.

V gene TRBV19 combines with J gene TRBJ2-3, with TRBD2 matching 11 bases. The CDR3 covers 16 residues. The germline V gene encodes CDR1 LNHDA and CDR2 SQIVND (reference sequence). Trimming at V came to 11 bases and at J to 2 bases, leaving 12 bases not matched to a gene. The CDR3 spells CAGANPSGGSTDTQYF. The CDR3 DNA reads TGTGCCGGCGCCAACCCTAGCGGGGGGTCCACAGATACGCAGTATTTT. The whole variable domain, filled in from reference TRBV19 and TRBJ2-3, reads DGGITQSPKYLFRKEGQNVTLSCEQNLNHDAMYWYRQDPGQGLRLIYYSQIVNDFQKGDIAEGYSVSREKKESFPLTVTSAQKNPTAFYLCAGANPSGGSTDTQYFGPGTRLTVL.

The chain recombines TRBV7-2 with TRBJ2-3; TRBD2 matches at 7 bases. This CDR3 region has 15 residues. In germline, CDR1 is SGHTA, CDR2 FQGNSA. Losses at the gene ends were 2 bases for V and 5 bases for J; bases not matched to a gene: 7. This chain's CDR3 is CASSLSGVRVDTQYF. The CDR3 DNA follows: TGTGCCAGCAGCTTAAGCGGGGTACGGGTAGATACGCAGTATTTT.

The chain joins TRBV10-3 to TRBJ2-3, with 7 bases that match TRBD2. This CDR3 region has 18 residues. V shed 2 bases and J 0 bases; nucleotides not matched to a gene: 11. Germline CDR1 ENHRY, CDR2 SYGVKD. The CDR3 nucleotides read TGTGCCATCAGTGAGCCTAACTTGGGAGGGGCTAGCACAGATACGCAGTATTTT. Translated, it gives CAISEPNLGGASTDTQYF.

This clone was counted only a few times. The genes are TRBV7-9 and TRBJ2-1, with 8 bases aligning to TRBD2. The CDR3 length is 18 residues. CDR1 is SEHNR and CDR2 is FQNEAQ in the germline V gene (reference sequence). The J segment lost 2 bases and the V segment lost 6 bases, leaving 15 bases of the junction unmatched. The CDR3 loop reads CASRGGLSRAGAYNEQFF. The CDR3 nucleotides are TGTGCCAGCAGAGGAGGGTTAAGTAGAGCGGGGGCCTACAATGAGCAGTTCTTC.

This chain links TRBV5-1 with TRBJ2-2; 9 positions match TRBD1. Germline-derived CDR1 and CDR2 are SGHRS and YFSETQ. The CDR3 contains 14 residues. V lost 7 bases, J lost 3 bases, and 4 bases stayed unmatched. The DNA for the CDR3 is TGCGCCAGCTACCGGGACAGGGACACCGGGGAGCTGTTTTTT. It is translated as CASYRDRDTGELFF.

V usage is TRBV4-3 and J usage is TRBJ2-7; TRBD1 matches at 8 bases. The CDR3 sequence is 14 residues long. V was clipped by 1 base and J by 4 bases; unmatched bases: 3. Germline loops: CDR1 LGHNA, CDR2 YSLEER. The CDR3 loop reads CASSQAGGGYEQYF. DNA for the CDR3: TGCGCCAGCAGCCAAGCAGGGGGCGGTTACGAGCAGTACTTC.

A few counts support this clone. This chain uses TRBV5-1 with TRBJ1-1, with D possibly matching TRBD1 (5 bases). Looked up from germline, CDR1 is SGHRS and CDR2 is YFSETQ. With 0 bases removed from V and 5 bases from J, the gap between germline ends came to 11 bases. The CDR3 runs 14 residues. CDR3 residues: CASSLEGQWTEAFF. CDR3 DNA sequence: TGCGCCAGCAGCTTGGAGGGGCAATGGACTGAAGCTTTCTTT.

The table lists this clone with a few counts. The chain links TRBV7-2 to TRBJ2-5; 7 bases fit TRBD1. The V and J ends lost 4 bases and 9 bases, in that order; junction bases with no gene match: 11. The CDR3 runs 14 residues. CDR1 and CDR2 from the germline V gene are SGHTA and FQGNSA. DNA for the CDR3: TGTGCCAGCAGCTCCGGGACAGCGCTAGGGGCCCAGTACTTC. Protein product: CASSSGTALGAQYF. The whole variable domain, remainder taken from reference TRBV7-2 and TRBJ2-5, is GAGVSQSPSNKVTEKGKDVELRCDPISGHTALYWYRQSLGQGLEFLIYFQGNSAPDKSGLPSDRFSAERTGGSVSTLTIQRTQQEDSAVYLCASSSGTALGAQYFGPGTRLLVL.

The chain has TRBV2 and TRBJ2-7; a weak D match, TRBD1 (5 bases). CDR3 length: 11 residues. In germline, CDR1 is SNHLY, CDR2 FYNNEI. Trimming left V 4 bases short and J 12 bases short, with 13 bases between. CDR3 nucleotide sequence: TGTGCCAGCAGTGTGGACAAGGCGGCGTACTTC. Translated, it gives CASSVDKAAYF. Full variable domain (rest looked up from reference TRBV2 and TRBJ2-7): EPEVTQTPSHQVTQMGQEVILRCVPISNHLYFYWYRQILGQKVEFLVSFYNNEISEKSEIFDDQFSVERPDGSNFTLKIRSTKLEDSAMYFCASSVDKAAYFGPGTRLTVT.

This chain uses TRBV4-3 with TRBJ2-7; TRBD2 aligns across 8 bases. This CDR3 region has 17 residues. Trimming at V came to 1 base and at J to 5 bases, leaving 13 bases not matched to a gene. Germline CDR1 reads LGHNA; CDR2 reads YSLEER. For the CDR3, the DNA is TGCGCCAGCAGCCAAGTTTCGGGAGGGCGGGTAAATAACGAGCAGTACTTC. Its protein is CASSQVSGGRVNNEQYF.

The V gene is TRBV15, the J gene TRBJ1-2; perhaps TRBD1 as D (5 bases). The length of the CDR3 is 13 residues. Trimming took off 4 bases at V and 8 bases at J, with 14 bases between the two ends. Germline values: CDR1 LNHNV, CDR2 YYDKDF (reference sequence). The CDR3 DNA reads TGTGCCACCAGCATCGAGGGTGGGGGGGGCTACACCTTC. It yields the protein CATSIEGGGGYTF.

This clone was seen a few times. The V call is TRBV19, the J call TRBJ1-5, with no clear D. V was shortened by 3 bases and J by 2 bases, with 11 bases between the two germline ends. Germline CDR1 and CDR2: LNHDA and SQIVND (reference sequence). The CDR3 runs 15 residues. CDR3 residues: CASSIEGVGNQPQHF. CDR3 coding DNA: TGTGCCAGTAGTATTGAGGGAGTAGGCAATCAGCCCCAGCATTTT.

The genes are TRBV5-1 and TRBJ2-7; 10 bases align to TRBD2. The junction had 10 bases not matched to a gene; V was cut back by 0 bases and J by 7 bases. This CDR3 region has 16 residues. CDR1 SGHRS and CDR2 YFSETQ come from the germline V gene. CDR3 sequence reads: CASSLGHSGGTWEQYF. CDR3 DNA sequence: TGCGCCAGCAGCTTGGGCCATAGCGGGGGGACGTGGGAGCAGTACTTC.

This chain joins TRBV7-9 and TRBJ1-1; D is uncertain. The CDR3 has 15 amino acids. Per the germline V gene, CDR1 is SEHNR and CDR2 is FQNEAQ (reference sequence). Trimming pared 4 bases from V and 2 bases from J, leaving 14 bases between. The CDR3 DNA reads TGTGCCAGCAGCTCGCCGGGGTTTCAAAACACTGAAGCTTTCTTT. Protein sequence: CASSSPGFQNTEAFF.

The rearrangement joins TRBV28 to TRBJ1-1, with D perhaps matching TRBD1 (6 bases). The CDR3 spans 12 residues. Germline V gene lookup returns CDR1 MDHEN and CDR2 SYDVKM. Trimming stripped 6 bases from V and 4 bases from J, with 9 bases between. The CDR3 sequence is CASSRGTTEAFF. The CDR3 coding sequence is TGTGCCAGCAGCAGGGGTACCACTGAAGCTTTCTTT. Based on the CDR3 plus reference TRBV28 and TRBJ1-1, the full variable domain is DVKVTQSSRYLVKRTGEKVFLECVQDMDHENMFWYRQDPGLGLRLIYFSYDVKMKEKGDIPEGYSVSREKKERFSLILESASTNQTSMYLCASSRGTTEAFFGQGTRLTVV.

The V gene is TRBV9, the J gene TRBJ2-3; 11 bases agree with TRBD2. This CDR3 comprises 17 residues. Germline assignment: CDR1 SGDLS and CDR2 YYNGEE. After removal of 0 bases from V and 0 bases from J, the junction contained 3 bases not matched to a gene. CDR3 coding DNA: TGTGCCAGCAGCGTAGGCCGGACTAGCGGGAGCACAGATACGCAGTATTTT. Amino acid sequence: CASSVGRTSGSTDTQYF.

The rearrangement joins TRBV14 to TRBJ2-7, with D perhaps matching TRBD1 (5 bases). This CDR3 region has 16 residues. CDR1 is SGHDN, CDR2 FVKESK, per germline. Trimming removed 4 bases at V and 1 base at J, with 17 bases between. The CDR3 spells CASSPISWGGSYEQYF. CDR3 coding DNA: TGTGCCAGCAGCCCCATCTCTTGGGGCGGATCCTACGAGCAGTACTTC.